The 11 T cell receptor beta chains below all came from one sample that was sequenced in a study of T cell responses to AZD1222 COVID-19 vaccine. Only in-frame clones appear in the TCRdb table, and some are missing; sequencing was by immunoSEQ multiplex PCR. The sample lists roughly 160,000 clones; roughly nine tenths were seen once. This sample comprised peripheral blood, obtained on day 0 of AZD1222 vaccination. Receptor source: an adult in good health.

The rearrangement links TRBV19 to TRBJ1-5; D is unresolved. The V gene lost 1 base and the J gene lost 4 bases, with 5 bases spanning the gap. Germline values: CDR1 LNHDA, CDR2 SQIVND (reference sequence). The CDR3 is made up of 13 amino acids. The CDR3: CASSIAGNQPQHF. CDR3 sequence (DNA): TGTGCCAGTAGTATAGCGGGGAATCAGCCCCAGCATTTT.

The chain links TRBV6-2 or TRBV6-3 to TRBJ1-5, with a weak D call TRBD1 (6 bases). The germline gives CDR1 MNHEY, CDR2 SVGEGT. The CDR3 consists of 15 residues. V shed 5 bases and J shed 7 bases, with 18 bases lying between them. CDR3 sequence reads: CASSQIQGMWQPQHF. The CDR3, as DNA: TGTGCCAGCAGTCAGATACAGGGTATGTGGCAGCCCCAGCATTTT.

The chain combines TRBV11-3 with TRBJ2-7; D gene unclear. Trimming pared 6 bases from V and 0 bases from J, leaving 15 bases between. The CDR3 has 15 amino acids. In germline, CDR1 is SGHNT, CDR2 YENEEA. CDR3 in amino acids: CASSSPPGVSYEQYF. In nucleotides, the CDR3 is TGTGCCAGCAGTTCTCCGCCTGGGGTCTCCTACGAGCAGTACTTC. Drawing the rest from reference TRBV11-3 and TRBJ2-7, the complete variable domain is EAGVVQSPRYKIIEKKQPVAFWCNPISGHNTLYWYLQNLGQGPELLIRYENEEAVDDSQLPKDRFSAERLKGVDSTLKIQPAELGDSAVYLCASSSPPGVSYEQYFGPGTRLTVT.

In its sample, this clone was seen once. This chain connects TRBV11-2 to TRBJ1-5; D is perhaps TRBD1 (5 bases). V was shortened by 5 bases and J by 3 bases, with 14 bases between the two germline ends. Germline values: CDR1 SGHAT, CDR2 FQNNGV. The CDR3 has 15 residues. CDR3 coding DNA: TGTGCCAGCAGCCACCTCCGACAGCTCAATCAGCCCCAGCATTTT. Translated: CASSHLRQLNQPQHF.

This clone was counted only a few times. The CDR3 spells CATGGADTEAFF. The CDR3 nucleotides are TGTGCCACAGGGGGCGCGGACACTGAAGCTTTCTTT. The chain uses TRBV2 and TRBJ1-1; 8 nucleotides match TRBD1. Germline CDR1 reads SNHLY; CDR2 reads FYNNEI. Germline trimming cut 10 bases from V and 3 bases from J; bases unmatched to any gene: 4. This CDR3 contains 12 residues.

This chain uses TRBV14 with TRBJ2-2; the D gene is possibly TRBD1 (6 bases). Per the germline V gene, CDR1 is SGHDN and CDR2 is FVKESK. This CDR3 contains 13 residues. Deletions cut 2 bases from V and 7 bases from J, with 8 bases between. This CDR3 is CASSQQGNGELFF. The CDR3 coding sequence is TGTGCCAGCAGCCAACAGGGGAACGGGGAGCTGTTTTTT.

The V gene is TRBV2, the J gene TRBJ2-5; D not resolved. The germline V and J ends were trimmed by 3 bases and 2 bases, with 7 bases remaining between them. CDR1 and CDR2 from the germline V gene are SNHLY and FYNNEI. The CDR3 spans 13 residues. The CDR3 sequence: CASSDTIQETQYF. The CDR3 nucleotides are TGTGCCAGCAGTGATACCATTCAAGAGACCCAGTACTTC.

Details on this clone: The same CDR3 is also encoded by other DNA sequences in this sample. The chain is built from TRBV4-2 and TRBJ2-4; D is uncertain. Trimming removed 0 bases at V and 0 bases at J, with 3 bases between. The CDR3 contains 14 residues. CDR1 is LGHNA, CDR2 YNFKEQ, per germline. As DNA, the CDR3 is TGTGCCAGCAGCCAAGATAGAGCCAAAAACATTCAGTACTTC. Translating gives CASSQDRAKNIQYF.

V gene TRBV28 combines with J gene TRBJ2-7; 8 bases are a match to TRBD1. CDR3 length: 14 residues. Germline values: CDR1 MDHEN, CDR2 SYDVKM. V lost 6 bases and J lost 5; bases outside the gene matches: 9. The CDR3 here is CASRPPGGVNEQYF. As DNA, the CDR3 is TGTGCCAGCAGACCGCCAGGGGGCGTGAACGAGCAGTACTTC.

The chain carries TRBV29-1 and TRBJ2-7, with 7 nucleotides matching TRBD1. The V gene end was trimmed by 4 bases and the J gene end by 12 bases; junction bases not matched to a gene: 12. Germline loops: CDR1 SQVTM, CDR2 ANQGSEA. The CDR3 consists of 12 residues. The CDR3, as DNA: TGCAGCGTTGTACTGGACAGGCACTTGGTGTACTTC. Translated, it gives CSVVLDRHLVYF.

The CDR3 DNA reads as TGTGCCAGCAGTCTGGGGGAGGCCTATGGCTACACCTTC. Protein product: CASSLGEAYGYTF. The chain carries TRBV12-3 or TRBV12-4 and TRBJ1-2, with D possibly matching TRBD1 (5 bases). The CDR3 runs to 13 residues. Trimming shortened V by 5 bases and J by 4 bases, and 11 bases separated the two germline ends.